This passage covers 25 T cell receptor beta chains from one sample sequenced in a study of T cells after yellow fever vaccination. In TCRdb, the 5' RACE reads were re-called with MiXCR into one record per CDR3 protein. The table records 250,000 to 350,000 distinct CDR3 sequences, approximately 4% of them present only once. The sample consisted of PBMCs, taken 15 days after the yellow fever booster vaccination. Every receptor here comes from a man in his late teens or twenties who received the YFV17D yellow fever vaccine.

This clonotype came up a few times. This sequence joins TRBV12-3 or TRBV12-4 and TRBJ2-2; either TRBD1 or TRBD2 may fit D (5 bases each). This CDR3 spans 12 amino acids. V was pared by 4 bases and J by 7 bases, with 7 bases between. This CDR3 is CASSWGIGELFF. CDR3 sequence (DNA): TGTGCCAGCAGTTGGGGGATCGGGGAGCTGTTTTTT.

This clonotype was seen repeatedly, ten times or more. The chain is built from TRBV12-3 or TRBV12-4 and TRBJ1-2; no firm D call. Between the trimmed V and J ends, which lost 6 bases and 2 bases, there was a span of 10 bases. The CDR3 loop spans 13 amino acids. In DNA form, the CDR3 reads TGTGCCAGCAGCTTACAACAGAACTATGGCTACACCTTC. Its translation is CASSLQQNYGYTF.

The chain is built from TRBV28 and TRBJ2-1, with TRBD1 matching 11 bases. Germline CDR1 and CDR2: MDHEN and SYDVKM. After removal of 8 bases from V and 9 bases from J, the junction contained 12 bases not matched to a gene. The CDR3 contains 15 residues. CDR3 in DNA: TGTGCCAGCGTCAGGTGGACAGGGGGCCGGGGTGAGCAGTTCTTC. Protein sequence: CASVRWTGGRGEQFF.

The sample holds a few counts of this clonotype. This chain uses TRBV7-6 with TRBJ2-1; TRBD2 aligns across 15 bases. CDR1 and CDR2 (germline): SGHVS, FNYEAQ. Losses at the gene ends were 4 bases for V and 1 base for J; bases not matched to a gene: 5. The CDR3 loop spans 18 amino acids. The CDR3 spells CASSSGLAGGPSYNEQFF. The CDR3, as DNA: TGTGCCAGCAGCTCCGGACTAGCGGGGGGGCCGTCCTACAATGAGCAGTTCTTC.

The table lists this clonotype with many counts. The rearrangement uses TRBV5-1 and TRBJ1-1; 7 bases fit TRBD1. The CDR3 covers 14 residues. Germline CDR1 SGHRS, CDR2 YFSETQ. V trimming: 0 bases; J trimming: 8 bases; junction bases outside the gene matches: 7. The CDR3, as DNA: TGCGCCAGCAGCTTGGACGGTCAGGGGGGAGAAGCTTTCTTT. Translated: CASSLDGQGGEAFF. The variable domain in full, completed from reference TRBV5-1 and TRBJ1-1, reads KAGVTQTPRYLIKTRGQQVTLSCSPISGHRSVSWYQQTPGQGLQFLFEYFSETQRNKGNFPGRFSGRQFSNSRSEMNVSTLELGDSALYLCASSLDGQGGEAFFGQGTRLTVV.

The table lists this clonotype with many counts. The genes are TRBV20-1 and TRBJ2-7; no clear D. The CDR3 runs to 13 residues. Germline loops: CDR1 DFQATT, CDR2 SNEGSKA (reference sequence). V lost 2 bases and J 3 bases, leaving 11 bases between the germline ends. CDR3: CSARLEVSYEQYV. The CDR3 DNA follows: TGCAGTGCTAGACTCGAGGTTAGCTACGAGCAGTACGTC.

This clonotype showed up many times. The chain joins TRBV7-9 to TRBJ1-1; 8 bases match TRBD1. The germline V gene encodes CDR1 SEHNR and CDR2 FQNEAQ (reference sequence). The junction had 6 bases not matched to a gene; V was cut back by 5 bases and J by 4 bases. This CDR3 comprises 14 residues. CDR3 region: CASSARQGFTEAFF. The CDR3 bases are TGTGCCAGCAGCGCGAGACAGGGGTTCACTGAAGCTTTCTTT.

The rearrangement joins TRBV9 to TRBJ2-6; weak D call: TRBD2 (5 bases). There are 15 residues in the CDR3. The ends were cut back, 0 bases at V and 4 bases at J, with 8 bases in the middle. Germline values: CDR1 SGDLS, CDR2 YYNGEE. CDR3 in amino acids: CASSVGGEGANVLTF. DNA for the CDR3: TGTGCCAGCAGCGTAGGGGGAGAGGGGGCCAACGTCCTGACTTTC.

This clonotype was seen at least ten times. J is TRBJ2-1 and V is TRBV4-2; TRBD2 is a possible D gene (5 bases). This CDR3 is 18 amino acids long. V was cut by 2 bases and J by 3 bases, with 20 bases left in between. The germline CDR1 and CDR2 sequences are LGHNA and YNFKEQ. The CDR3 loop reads CASSQSTDGVVDYNEQFF. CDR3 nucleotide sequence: TGTGCCAGCAGCCAATCTACGGACGGGGTTGTAGACTACAATGAGCAGTTCTTC.

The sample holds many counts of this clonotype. This chain's CDR3 is CASSLGASLPYEQYF. The CDR3 coding sequence is TGTGCCAGCAGCTTAGGCGCTAGTCTGCCTTACGAGCAGTACTTC. The rearrangement links TRBV7-2 to TRBJ2-7; no reliable D call. The CDR3 totals 15 residues. From germline, CDR1 is SGHTA and CDR2 FQGNSA. V was clipped by 1 base and J by 4 bases, with 14 bases between them.

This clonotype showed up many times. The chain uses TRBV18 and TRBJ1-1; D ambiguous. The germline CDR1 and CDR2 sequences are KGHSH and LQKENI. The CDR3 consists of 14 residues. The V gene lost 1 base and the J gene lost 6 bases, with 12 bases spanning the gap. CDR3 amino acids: CASSPQHPAPEAFF. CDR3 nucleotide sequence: TGTGCCAGCTCACCACAGCATCCGGCCCCTGAAGCTTTCTTT.

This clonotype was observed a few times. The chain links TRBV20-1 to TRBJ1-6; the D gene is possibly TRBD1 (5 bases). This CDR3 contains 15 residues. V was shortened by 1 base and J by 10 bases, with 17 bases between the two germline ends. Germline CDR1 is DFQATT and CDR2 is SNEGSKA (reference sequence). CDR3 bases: TGCAGTGCTAGAGTCAGTGGAGGGGCACGGTCACCCCTCCACTTT. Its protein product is CSARVSGGARSPLHF.

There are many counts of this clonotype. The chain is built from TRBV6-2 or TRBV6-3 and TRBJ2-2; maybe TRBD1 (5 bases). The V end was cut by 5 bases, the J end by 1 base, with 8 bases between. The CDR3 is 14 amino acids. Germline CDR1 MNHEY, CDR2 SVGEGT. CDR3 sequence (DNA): TGTGCCAGCAGTCGCGGACAGAACACCGGGGAGCTGTTTTTT. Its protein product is CASSRGQNTGELFF.

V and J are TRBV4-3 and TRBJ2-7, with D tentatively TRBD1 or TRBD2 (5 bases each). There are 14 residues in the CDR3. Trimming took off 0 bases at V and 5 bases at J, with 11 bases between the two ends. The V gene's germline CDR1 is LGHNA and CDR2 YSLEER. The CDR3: CASSQDRGDHEQYV. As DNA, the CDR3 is TGCGCCAGCAGCCAAGATCGAGGGGACCACGAGCAGTACGTC.

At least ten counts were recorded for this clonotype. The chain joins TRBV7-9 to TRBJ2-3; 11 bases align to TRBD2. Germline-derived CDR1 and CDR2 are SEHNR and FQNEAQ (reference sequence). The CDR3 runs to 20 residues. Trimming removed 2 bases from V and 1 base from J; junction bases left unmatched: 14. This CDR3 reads CASSLLTGTSGARGTDTQYF. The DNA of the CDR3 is TGTGCCAGCAGCTTATTGACCGGGACTAGCGGCGCCCGGGGCACAGATACGCAGTATTTT. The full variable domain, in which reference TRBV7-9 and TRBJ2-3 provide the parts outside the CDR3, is DTGVSQNPRHKITKRGQNVTFRCDPISEHNRLYWYRQTLGQGPEFLTYFQNEAQLEKSRLLSDRFSAERPKGSFSTLEIQRTEQGDSAMYLCASSLLTGTSGARGTDTQYFGPGTRLTVL.

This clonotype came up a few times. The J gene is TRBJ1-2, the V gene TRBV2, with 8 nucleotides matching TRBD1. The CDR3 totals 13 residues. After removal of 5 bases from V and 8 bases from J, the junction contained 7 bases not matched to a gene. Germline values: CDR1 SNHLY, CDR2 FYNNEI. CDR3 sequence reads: CASSYDRGGGYTF. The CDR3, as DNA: TGTGCCAGCAGTTATGACAGGGGAGGAGGCTACACCTTC. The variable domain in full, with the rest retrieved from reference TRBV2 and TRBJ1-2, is EPEVTQTPSHQVTQMGQEVILRCVPISNHLYFYWYRQILGQKVEFLVSFYNNEISEKSEIFDDQFSVERPDGSNFTLKIRSTKLEDSAMYFCASSYDRGGGYTFGSGTRLTVV.

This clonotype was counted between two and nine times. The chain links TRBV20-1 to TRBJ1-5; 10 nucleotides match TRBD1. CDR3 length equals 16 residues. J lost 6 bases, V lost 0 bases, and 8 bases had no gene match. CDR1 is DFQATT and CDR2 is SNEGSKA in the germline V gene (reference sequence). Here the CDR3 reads CSARDRRTGGSQPQHF. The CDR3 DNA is TGCAGTGCTAGAGATAGGAGGACAGGGGGTAGTCAGCCCCAGCATTTT.

The CDR3 DNA follows: TGTGCCAGCAGCTTAGGAGCTAGCCCCGGGGAGCTGTTTTTT. This codes for CASSLGASPGELFF. V is TRBV7-6 and J is TRBJ2-2; D is perhaps TRBD2 (5 bases). Germline V gene data show CDR1 as SGHVS and CDR2 as FNYEAQ. The CDR3 totals 14 residues. V lost 1 base and J lost 6, with 9 bases in between.

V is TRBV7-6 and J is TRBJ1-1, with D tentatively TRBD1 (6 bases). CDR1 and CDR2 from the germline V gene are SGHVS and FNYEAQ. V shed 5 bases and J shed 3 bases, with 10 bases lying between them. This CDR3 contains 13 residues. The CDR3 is CASSAGQHTEAFF. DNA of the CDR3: TGTGCCAGCAGCGCCGGACAGCACACTGAAGCTTTCTTT.

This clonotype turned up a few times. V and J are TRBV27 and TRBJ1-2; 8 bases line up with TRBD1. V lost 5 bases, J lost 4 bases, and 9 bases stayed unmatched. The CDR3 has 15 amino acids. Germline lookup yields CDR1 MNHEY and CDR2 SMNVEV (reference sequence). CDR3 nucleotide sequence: TGTGCCAGCAGTAAGGACAGGGCGGGTCCCTATGGCTACACCTTC. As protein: CASSKDRAGPYGYTF.

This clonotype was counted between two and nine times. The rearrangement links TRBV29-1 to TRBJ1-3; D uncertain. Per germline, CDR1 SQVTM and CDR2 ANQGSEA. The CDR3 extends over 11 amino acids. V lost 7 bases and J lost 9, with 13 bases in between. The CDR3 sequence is CSAGEGGTIYF. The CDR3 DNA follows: TGCAGCGCCGGTGAGGGAGGCACCATATATTTT.

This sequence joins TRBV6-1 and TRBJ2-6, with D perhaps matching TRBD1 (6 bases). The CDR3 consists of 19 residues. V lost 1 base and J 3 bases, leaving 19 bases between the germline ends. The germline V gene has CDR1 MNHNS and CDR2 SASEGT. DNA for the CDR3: TGTGCCAGCAGTGAAGTGACACCGAACAGGGTTAATGGGGCCAACGTCCTGACTTTC. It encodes CASSEVTPNRVNGANVLTF.

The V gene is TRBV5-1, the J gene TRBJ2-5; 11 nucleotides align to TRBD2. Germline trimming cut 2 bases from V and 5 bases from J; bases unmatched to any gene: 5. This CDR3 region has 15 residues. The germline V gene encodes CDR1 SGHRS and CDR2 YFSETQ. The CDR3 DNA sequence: TGCGCCAGCAGCTTTGGGACTAGCGGTCCGGAGACCCAGTACTTC. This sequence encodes CASSFGTSGPETQYF.

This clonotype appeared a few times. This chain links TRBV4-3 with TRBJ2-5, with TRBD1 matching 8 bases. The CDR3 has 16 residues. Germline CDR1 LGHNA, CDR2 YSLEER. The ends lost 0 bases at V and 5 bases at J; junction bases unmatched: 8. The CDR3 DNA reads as TGCGCCAGCAGCCAAGATGGGGCAGGGGGCATGGAGACCCAGTACTTC. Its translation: CASSQDGAGGMETQYF.

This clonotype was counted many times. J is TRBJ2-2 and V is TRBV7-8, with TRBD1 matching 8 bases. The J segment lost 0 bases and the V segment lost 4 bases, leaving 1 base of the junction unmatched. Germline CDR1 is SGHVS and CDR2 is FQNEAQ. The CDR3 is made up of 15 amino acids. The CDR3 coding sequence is TGTGCCAGCAGCTGGACAGGGCCGAACACCGGGGAGCTGTTTTTT. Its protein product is CASSWTGPNTGELFF. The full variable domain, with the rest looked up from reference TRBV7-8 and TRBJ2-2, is GAGVSQSPRYKVAKRGQDVALRCDPISGHVSLFWYQQALGQGPEFLTYFQNEAQLDKSGLPSDRFFAERPEGSVSTLKIQRTQQEDSAVYLCASSWTGPNTGELFFGEGSRLTVL.